Following are 3 T cell receptor beta chains from one sample sequenced in a study of blood T cell repertoires in COVID-19 (TCRdb year 2020). Libraries were constructed by the immunoSEQ multiplex PCR assay. Not all clones reach the TCRdb copy of this immuneACCESS table, which keeps in-frame sequences only. Checked studies attribute under half of the gap to unresolved V genes and leave the rest unexplained. Recorded for this sample are about 80,000 clones; approximately 84% of them occurred a single time. Approximately 6.2% of the sample comes from the top ten. The specimen was peripheral blood. Receptor source: a man between 60 and 75 years old with active or convalescent COVID-19.

The chain recombines TRBV14 with TRBJ2-1; TRBD2 aligns across 7 bases. The CDR3 extends over 12 amino acids. Germline CDR1 reads SGHDN; CDR2 reads FVKESK. The V and J ends lost 4 bases and 10 bases, in that order; junction bases with no gene match: 4. The CDR3 DNA sequence: TGTGCCAGCAGCCGAAGCGGGGAAGAGCAGTTCTTC. Protein: CASSRSGEEQFF.

The rearrangement uses TRBV7-2 and TRBJ2-5, with 12 bases fitting TRBD2. This CDR3 is 19 amino acids long. V dropped 1 base and J dropped 2; count of bases not matched to a gene: 11. The germline CDR1 and CDR2 sequences are SGHTA and FQGNSA. The DNA for the CDR3 is TGTGCCAGCAGCTTAGTCGGGCTAGCGGGGGGGCCAGGTCAAGAGACCCAGTACTTC. The encoded protein is CASSLVGLAGGPGQETQYF.

The chain's CDR3 is CSVGEGYEQYF. The CDR3 DNA reads TGCAGCGTTGGGGAGGGGTACGAGCAGTACTTC. V and J are TRBV29-1 and TRBJ2-7, with 7 nucleotides matching TRBD2. The CDR3 covers 11 residues. V dropped 4 bases and J dropped 4; count of bases not matched to a gene: 1. Germline CDR1 and CDR2: SQVTM and ANQGSEA.